What follows is one T cell receptor beta chain and its context. This entry comes from a study of blood T cell repertoires in COVID-19. Overall study context: Sites across the United States, Italy and Spain contributed samples from acute and convalescent COVID-19. From T cells, B-cell-depleted T cells, or PBMCs came the material, which was cDNA or gDNA.

Deletions cut 8 bases from V and 0 bases from J, with 19 bases between. The germline V gene encodes CDR1 MDHEN and CDR2 SYDVKM. The CDR3 is 16 residues long. Repertoires were generated with immunoSEQ multiplex PCR, while TCRdb's copy carries only in-frame clones and drops some. Among hundreds of thousands of clones listed, approximately 87% were seen once. J is TRBJ1-1 and V is TRBV28, with D maybe TRBD1 (5 bases). This clonotype was sampled from a woman aged 45-60 years who had recovered from COVID-19. Specimen: peripheral blood. CDR3: CASLPLGGTMNTEAFF. In nucleotides, the CDR3 is TGTGCCAGCCTCCCGCTGGGGGGGACCATGAACACTGAAGCTTTCTTT.